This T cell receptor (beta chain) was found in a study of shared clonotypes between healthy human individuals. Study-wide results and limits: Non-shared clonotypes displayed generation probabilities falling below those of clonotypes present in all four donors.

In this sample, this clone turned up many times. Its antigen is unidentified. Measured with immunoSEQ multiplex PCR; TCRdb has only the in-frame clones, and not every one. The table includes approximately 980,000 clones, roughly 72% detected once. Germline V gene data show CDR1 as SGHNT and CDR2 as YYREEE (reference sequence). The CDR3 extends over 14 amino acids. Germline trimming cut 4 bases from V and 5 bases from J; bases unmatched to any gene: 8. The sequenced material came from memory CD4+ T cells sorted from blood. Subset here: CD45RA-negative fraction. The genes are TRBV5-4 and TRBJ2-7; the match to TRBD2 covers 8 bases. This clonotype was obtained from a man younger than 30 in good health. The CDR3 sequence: CASSPGGAANEQYF. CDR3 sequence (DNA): TGTGCCAGCAGCCCGGGGGGGGCGGCAAACGAGCAGTACTTC.